These T cell receptor beta chains were read from a single sample in a study of cytomegalovirus exposure and HLA in healthy donors. Clones were read by immunoSEQ multiplex PCR, and TCRdb kept only the in-frame ones, dropping some. The table lists some 130,000 clones, 65% to 90% of them singletons. The sample comprised PBMCs. The receptors here all came from a girl aged 2-10 years in good health and CMV-seronegative. The CDR3 runs from the conserved cysteine through the conserved F or W. A D gene is named only where the DNA matches it firmly. Size is stated for part of the rows, as once, few or many counts, or as a class when the clone is expanded.

.,.,TRBJ2-1,TRBV6-1,TGTGCCAGCAGACATTTTAGGGAGAATGAGCAGTTCTTC,CASRHFRENEQFF
.,.,TRBJ2-1,TRBV5-6,TGTGCCAGCAGCCTCTTCGGGATAGCGCGCGACAATGAGCAGTTCTTC,CASSLFGIARDNEQFF
TRBD1,.,TRBJ1-3,TRBV7-8,TGTGCCAGCAGCCTCCTGGGACAGGGGGCGCGTGGAAACACCATATATTTT,CASSLLGQGARGNTIYF
TRBD2,.,TRBJ2-7,TRBV6-4,TGTGCCAGCAGTGAGTACCCGGCTAGCGGGAGTGGCGAGCAGTACTTC,CASSEYPASGSGEQYF
.,.,TRBJ1-6,TRBV6-5,TGTGCCAGCAAAACACAGGGTTTTAATTCACCCCTCCACTTT,CASKTQGFNSPLHF
TRBD1,.,TRBJ2-3,TRBV7-3,TGTGCCAGCAGCCCAATGGACAGGGAAGGCACAGATACGCAGTATTTT,CASSPMDREGTDTQYF
TRBD2,.,TRBJ2-3,TRBV5-6,TGTGCCAGCAGCCGAGGACTAGCGGACACAGATACGCAGTATTTT,CASSRGLADTDTQYF
TRBD1,.,TRBJ2-7,TRBV4-3,TGCGCCAGCAGCCAAATACATGGACAGGGCTCCTACGAGCAGTACTTC,CASSQIHGQGSYEQYF
.,.,TRBJ1-6,TRBV27,TGTGCCAGCAGCTCCCATAGTGTGTCCTCCTATAATTCACCCCTCCACTTT,CASSSHSVSSYNSPLHF
.,.,TRBJ1-5,TRBV28,TGTGCCAGCAGTTTCCGCGGGGGGAGGGATCAGCCCCAGCATTTT,CASSFRGGRDQPQHF
TRBD1,.,TRBJ2-7,TRBV6-1,TGTGCCAGCAGTGAGCAGGACAGGTCACGACTCTACGAGCAGTACTTC,CASSEQDRSRLYEQYF
TRBD1,.,TRBJ1-2,TRBV7-9,TGTGCCAGCAGCCAGTCAGGGGGCGGCTATGGCTACACCTTC,CASSQSGGGYGYTF
TRBD2,.,TRBJ2-1,TRBV4-2,TGTGCCAGCAGCCAAGTAAGAGCGGGGGGGTACAATGAGCAGTTCTTC,CASSQVRAGGYNEQFF
TRBD1,.,TRBJ1-2,TRBV4-1,TGCGCCAGCAGCCAGGCCCAGGGACAGGGAGTCTATGGCTACACCTTC,CASSQAQGQGVYGYTF
TRBD1,.,TRBJ1-1,TRBV9,TGTGCCAGCAGCCCCGGACAGGGATGGAACACTGAAGCTTTCTTT,CASSPGQGWNTEAFF
.,.,TRBJ1-6,TRBV19,TGTGCCAGTAGTTCGGAGCCCAGCGGTTCACCCCTCCACTTT,CASSSEPSGSPLHF
.,once,TRBJ2-3,TRBV9,TGTGCCAGCAGCGTAGGGGGAGAGCCGGATACGCAGTATTTT,CASSVGGEPDTQYF
TRBD1,.,TRBJ2-7,TRBV18,TGTGCCAGCTCACTTGGGACAGGGGGCTCCTACGAGCAGTACTTC,CASSLGTGGSYEQYF
.,.,TRBJ2-1,TRBV27,TGTGCCACCATTAGCGCTTACAATGAGCAGTTCTTC,CATISAYNEQFF
TRBD2,.,TRBJ2-5,TRBV4-3,TGCGCCAGCAGCCAAGGCCTAGCGGGGGACCAAGAGACCCAGTACTTC,CASSQGLAGDQETQYF
.,.,TRBJ2-2,TRBV6-5,TGTGCCAGCAGTCTTTACTCAGGGAACACCGGGGAGCTGTTTTTT,CASSLYSGNTGELFF
TRBD1,.,TRBJ1-1,TRBV30,TGTGCCTGGCTTCAAATCCCGCGACAGGGTCAGAACACTGAAGCTTTCTTT,CAWLQIPRQGQNTEAFF
.,.,TRBJ1-2,TRBV9,TGTGCCAGCAGCGTAACGGCAGCGACTAACTATGGCTACACCTTC,CASSVTAATNYGYTF
.,.,TRBJ1-2,TRBV6-6,TGTGCCAGCAGCGATACAGACAGGAACTATGGCTACACCTTC,CASSDTDRNYGYTF
TRBD2,.,TRBJ2-1,TRBV25-1,TGTGCCAGCAGTGACGGGACTAGCGGGTACAATGAGCAGTTCTTC,CASSDGTSGYNEQFF
TRBD1,.,TRBJ1-2,TRBV2,TGTGCCAGCAGCAACGATCGGACAGGGGCCCCTAACTATGGCTACACCTTC,CASSNDRTGAPNYGYTF
.,.,TRBJ1-4,TRBV21-1,TGTGCCAGCCAATCGACAGGGGGCTATGAAAAACTGTTTTTT,CASQSTGGYEKLFF
TRBD1,.,TRBJ1-1,TRBV4-2,TGTGCCAGCAGGGGGACAGGGGGTGAAGCTTTCTTT,CASRGTGGEAFF
.,.,TRBJ1-6,TRBV10-3,TGTGCCATCAGTGAGAGGGGTAGCTCCTATAATTCACCCCTCCACTTT,CAISERGSSYNSPLHF
.,.,TRBJ2-1,TRBV12-5,TGTGCTAGTGGTTTGGTAATAGCCATTTACCCCTCCAATGAGCAGTTCTTC,CASGLVIAIYPSNEQFF
TRBD1,.,TRBJ1-2,TRBV7-3,TGTGCCAGCAGCCTACAGGGACAGGGCGGTGGCTACACCTTC,CASSLQGQGGGYTF
.,.,TRBJ2-7,TRBV14,TGTGCCAGCAGCCGGCTCCTAGGAGAGCAGTACTTC,CASSRLLGEQYF
TRBD1,.,TRBJ2-1,TRBV5-1,TGCGCCAGCAGCTTGGGGACAGGCTACAATGAGCAGTTCTTC,CASSLGTGYNEQFF
.,.,TRBJ2-1,TRBV14,TGTGCCAGCAGCCAAGGCAGGGTAACCAATGAGCAGTTCTTC,CASSQGRVTNEQFF
TRBD1,.,TRBJ2-7,TRBV7-3,TGTGCCAGCAGCTACTCCGGGACAGGGGGCGACGAGCAGTACTTC,CASSYSGTGGDEQYF
.,.,TRBJ2-1,TRBV11-2,TGTGCCAGCAGCTTAGACTCTGGGACAGAGCAGTTCTTC,CASSLDSGTEQFF
.,.,TRBJ2-7,TRBV4-3,TGCGCCAGCAGCCAAGTGGCAGGTCAGGCCGAGCAGTACTTC,CASSQVAGQAEQYF
TRBD2,.,TRBJ2-5,TRBV27,TGTGCCAGCAGTCCGGGGACTAGCGCCGTGACCCAGTACTTC,CASSPGTSAVTQYF
.,.,TRBJ2-5,TRBV28,TGTGCCATCTCGAGAGGGCTCCAAGAGACCCAGTACTTC,CAISRGLQETQYF
TRBD1,.,TRBJ2-5,TRBV5-1,TGCGCCAGCAGCTCGTCAGACAGGGCCCAAGAGACCCAGTACTTC,CASSSSDRAQETQYF